These 14 T cell receptor beta chains were sequenced from one sample in a study of Graves' ophthalmopathy and Graves' hyperthyroidism (dated by TCRdb to the late 2010s). The run used an Illumina HiSeq 2000. For repertoire sequencing, TCR beta CDR3 regions were amplified from RNA transcripts. The first round was an RT-PCR using HTBI primers with the Qiagen OneStep RT-PCR kit, and this first round was followed by a second-round multiplex PCR, then size selection and purification. The public reads were quality trimmed at Q25 with fastp and then assembled into clones with MiXCR by TCRdb, keeping productive beta chains. Rows merge per CDR3 protein into single entries with the most common DNA and genes. The sample table holds some 1.1 million distinct CDR3 sequences, of which roughly 35% were seen once. The leading ten clones occupy 11% of the sample. Material: peripheral blood or thyroid tissue (not recorded which). These receptors were obtained from an adult man with Graves' hyperthyroidism.

This clonotype was counted many times. The chain is built from TRBV20-1 and TRBJ2-7, with D possibly matching TRBD1 (7 bases). Trimming pared 4 bases from V and 6 bases from J, leaving 10 bases between. CDR1 and CDR2 from the germline V gene are DFQATT and SNEGSKA (reference sequence). The CDR3 has 11 amino acids. CDR3 amino acids: CSANQGGEQYF. DNA for the CDR3: TGCAGTGCTAACCAGGGGGGCGAGCAGTACTTC.

Only one count was recorded for this clonotype. Given a much more abundant clone one base away, this may be a read error. The rearrangement joins TRBV20-1 to TRBJ2-2; D unresolved. The germline V gene encodes CDR1 DFQATT and CDR2 SNEGSKA (reference sequence). There are 15 residues in the CDR3. Trimming shortened V by 6 bases and J by 4 bases, and 18 bases separated the two germline ends. The CDR3 here is CSATRPGQVTGELFF. The DNA for the CDR3 is TGCAGTGCCACCAGACCCGGGCAGGTCACCGGGGAGCTGTTTTTT.

This clonotype has a count of ten or more. CDR3 loop: CSAETSGVQETQYF. The CDR3 coding sequence is TGCAGTGCTGAGACTAGCGGGGTACAAGAGACCCAGTACTTC. The J gene is TRBJ2-5, the V gene TRBV20-1, with TRBD2 matching over 11 bases. The CDR3 runs to 14 residues. Germline-derived CDR1 and CDR2 are DFQATT and SNEGSKA (reference sequence). The J segment lost 2 bases and the V segment lost 5 bases, leaving 4 bases of the junction unmatched.

This clonotype showed up many times. The CDR3 loop reads CASSQGQVGRNTIYF. CDR3 nucleotides: TGTGCCAGCAGTCAGGGACAGGTGGGCAGAAACACCATATATTTT. The chain uses TRBV12-3 or TRBV12-4 and TRBJ1-3; TRBD1 agrees at 8 bases. J was trimmed by 5 bases and V by 5 bases; bases with no gene match: 8. The CDR3 sequence is 15 residues long.

Concerning this clonotype itself: This sequence may be a read error, since a much larger clone differs from it by one base. The CDR3 loop reads CASSPPSPLNTVAFF. DNA for the CDR3: TGTGCCAGCAGCCCACCCTCCCCCCTAAACACTGTAGCTTTCTTT. This sequence joins TRBV9 and TRBJ1-1; D ambiguous. Germline CDR1 and CDR2: SGDLS and YYNGEE. The CDR3 sequence is 15 residues long. The whole variable domain, filled in from reference TRBV9 and TRBJ1-1, reads DSGVTQTPKHLITATGQRVTLRCSPRSGDLSVYWYQQSLDQGLQFLIQYYNGEERAKGNILERFSAQQFPDLHSELNLSSLELGDSALYFCASSPPSPLNTVAFFGQGTRLTVV.

The rearrangement links TRBV28 to TRBJ2-7; a possible D gene is TRBD2 (5 bases). CDR1 is MDHEN and CDR2 is SYDVKM in the germline V gene. The CDR3 has 12 residues. The CDR3 loop is CTTRGFNYEQYF. The CDR3 region has the DNA TGTACTACACGGGGTTTTAACTACGAGCAGTACTTC.

The chain has TRBV11-2 and TRBJ1-2, with 7 bases matching TRBD1. The CDR3 sequence is 15 residues long. V gave up 11 bases and J gave up 0 bases; unmatched junction bases: 12. CDR1 is SGHAT, CDR2 FQNNGV, per germline. The CDR3 region is CAWLGQDVANYGYTF. CDR3 DNA: TGTGCCTGGTTAGGACAGGACGTGGCTAACTATGGCTACACCTTC.

The chain uses TRBV29-1 and TRBJ2-5; 9 bases align to TRBD1. Losses at the gene ends were 5 bases for V and 2 bases for J; bases not matched to a gene: 6. The CDR3 runs 14 residues. In germline, CDR1 is SQVTM, CDR2 ANQGSEA. CDR3 protein: CSVPGQGPQETQYF. The CDR3 DNA reads as TGCAGCGTTCCGGGACAGGGACCTCAAGAGACCCAGTACTTC.

The chain has TRBV20-1 and TRBJ2-3; 8 positions match TRBD2. V lost 6 bases, J lost 8 bases, and 13 bases stayed unmatched. This CDR3 has 14 amino acids. Per the germline V gene, CDR1 is DFQATT and CDR2 is SNEGSKA (reference sequence). The CDR3 loop is CSAKGLGRAATQYF. CDR3 bases: TGCAGTGCCAAGGGACTAGGGAGGGCCGCTACGCAGTATTTT.

This clonotype has a count of ten or more. The chain uses TRBV7-2 and TRBJ1-1; no clear D gene. Trimming removed 5 bases at V and 4 bases at J, with 17 bases between. The germline gives CDR1 SGHTA, CDR2 FQGNSA. The CDR3 totals 15 residues. The CDR3 DNA reads as TGTGCCAGCAGCGCGGCAACCATCATGGTCACTGAAGCTTTCTTT. This gives the protein CASSAATIMVTEAFF.

As regards this clonotype: The junction shows a germline mismatch at one end, possibly a read error. The DNA of the CDR3 is TGTGCCATCAGTGAGGTGCCAGTGGGGACTAGCGGGGGATCCGATCGGTTC. It specifies CAISEVPVGTSGGSDRF. J is TRBJ2-5 and V is TRBV10-3; 14 positions match TRBD2. The CDR3 is 17 residues long. Germline CDR1 reads ENHRY; CDR2 reads SYGVKD.

The chain employs TRBV29-1 and TRBJ2-6; tentative D call: TRBD1 (5 bases). The germline CDR1 and CDR2 sequences are SQVTM and ANQGSEA. Between the trimmed V and J ends, which lost 4 bases and 0 bases, there was a span of 13 bases. This CDR3 is built from 16 residues. CDR3 sequence: CSVVPRRGSGANVLTF. CDR3 bases: TGCAGCGTTGTTCCTAGAAGGGGCTCTGGGGCCAACGTCCTGACTTTC.

The rearrangement joins TRBV15 to TRBJ1-5; 9 bases align to TRBD1. V was clipped by 3 bases and J by 10 bases; unmatched bases: 7. CDR1 and CDR2 from the germline V gene are LNHNV and YYDKDF (reference sequence). There are 14 residues in the CDR3. The CDR3 DNA follows: TGTGCCACCAGCAGCTGGACAGGGGTCGGACCCCAGCATTTT. Its protein is CATSSWTGVGPQHF.

This clonotype was recorded many times. The genes are TRBV4-3 and TRBJ1-6; D unresolved. V was trimmed by 0 bases and J by 6 bases, leaving 12 bases between them. This CDR3 has 16 residues. Germline V gives CDR1 LGHNA, CDR2 YSLEER. The CDR3 region has the DNA TGCGCCAGCAGCCAAGAAGGTCAGGCCGGTAATTCACCCCTCCACTTT. Its protein is CASSQEGQAGNSPLHF.